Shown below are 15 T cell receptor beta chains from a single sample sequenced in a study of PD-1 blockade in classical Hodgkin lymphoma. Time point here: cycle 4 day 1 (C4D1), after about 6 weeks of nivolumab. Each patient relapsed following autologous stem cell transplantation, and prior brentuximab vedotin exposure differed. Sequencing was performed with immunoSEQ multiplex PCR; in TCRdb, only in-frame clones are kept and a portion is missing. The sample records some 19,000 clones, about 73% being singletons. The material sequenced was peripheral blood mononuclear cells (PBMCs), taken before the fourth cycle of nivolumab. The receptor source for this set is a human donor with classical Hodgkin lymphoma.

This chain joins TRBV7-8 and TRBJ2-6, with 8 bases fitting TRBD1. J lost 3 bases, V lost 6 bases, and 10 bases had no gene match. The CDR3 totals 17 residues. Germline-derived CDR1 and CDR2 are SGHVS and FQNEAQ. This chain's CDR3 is CASSFTQGARGANVLTF. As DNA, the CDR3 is TGTGCCAGCAGTTTTACCCAGGGGGCGCGTGGGGCCAACGTCCTGACTTTC.

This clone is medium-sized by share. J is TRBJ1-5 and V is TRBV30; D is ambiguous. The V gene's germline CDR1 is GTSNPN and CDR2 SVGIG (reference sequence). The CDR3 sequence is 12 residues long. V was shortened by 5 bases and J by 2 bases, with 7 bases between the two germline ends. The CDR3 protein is CAWGQGNQPQHF. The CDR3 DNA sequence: TGTGCCTGGGGGCAGGGCAATCAGCCCCAGCATTTT. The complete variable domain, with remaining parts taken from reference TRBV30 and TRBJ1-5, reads SQTIHQWPATLVQPVGSPLSLECTVEGTSNPNLYWYRQAAGRGLQLLFYSVGIGQISSEVPQNLSASRPQDRQFILSSKKLLLSDSGFYLCAWGQGNQPQHFGDGTRLSIL.

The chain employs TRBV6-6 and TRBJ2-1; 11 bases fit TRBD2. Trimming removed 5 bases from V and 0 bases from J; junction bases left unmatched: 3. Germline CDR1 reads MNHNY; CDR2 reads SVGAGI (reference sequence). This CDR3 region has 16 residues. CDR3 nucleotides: TGTGCCAGCAGTCCCACTAGCGGGAGCTCCTACAATGAGCAGTTCTTC. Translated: CASSPTSGSSYNEQFF.

The CDR3 nucleotides read TGTGCCAGCAGCGTAGGTCTAGCGGTATACAATGAGCAGTTCTTC. It specifies CASSVGLAVYNEQFF. The chain joins TRBV9 to TRBJ2-1; 7 nucleotides agree with TRBD2. CDR1 and CDR2 from the germline V gene are SGDLS and YYNGEE. This CDR3 comprises 15 residues. V dropped 0 bases and J dropped 4; count of bases not matched to a gene: 4.

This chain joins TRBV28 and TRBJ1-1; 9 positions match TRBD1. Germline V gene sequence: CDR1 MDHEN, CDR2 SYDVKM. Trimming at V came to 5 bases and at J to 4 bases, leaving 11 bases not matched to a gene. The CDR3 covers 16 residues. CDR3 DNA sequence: TGTGCCAGCAGTCGAGACAGGGGGGGCTTTACCACTGAAGCTTTCTTT. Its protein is CASSRDRGGFTTEAFF.

In DNA, the CDR3 is TGTGCCAGCAGTCCACAGGGAACGCGGACCGGGGAGCTGTTTTTT. As protein: CASSPQGTRTGELFF. The V call is TRBV6-6, the J call TRBJ2-2, with a possible D match to TRBD1 (6 bases). The germline V and J ends were trimmed by 5 bases and 5 bases, with 15 bases remaining between them. Germline-derived CDR1 and CDR2 are MNHNY and SVGAGI (reference sequence). This CDR3 is built from 15 residues.

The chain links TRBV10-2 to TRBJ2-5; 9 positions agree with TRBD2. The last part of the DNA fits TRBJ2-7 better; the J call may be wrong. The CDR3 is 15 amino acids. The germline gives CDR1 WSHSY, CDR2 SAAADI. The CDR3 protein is CASSEWREGFYEQYF. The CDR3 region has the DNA TGCGCCAGCAGTGAGTGGCGGGAGGGCTTCTACGAGCAGTACTTC.

CDR3 residues: CSVESFGLNTGELFF. CDR3 bases: TGCAGCGTTGAGAGTTTCGGACTAAACACCGGGGAGCTGTTTTTT. The V gene is TRBV29-1, the J gene TRBJ2-2; the D gene is possibly TRBD2 (6 bases). Trimming removed 3 bases from V and 2 bases from J, with 13 bases in between. The CDR3 loop spans 15 amino acids. Germline CDR1 SQVTM, CDR2 ANQGSEA.

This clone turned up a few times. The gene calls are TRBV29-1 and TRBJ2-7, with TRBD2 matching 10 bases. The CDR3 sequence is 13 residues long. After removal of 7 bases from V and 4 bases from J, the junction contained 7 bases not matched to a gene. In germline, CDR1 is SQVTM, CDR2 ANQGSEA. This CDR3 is CSASGGVKYEQYF. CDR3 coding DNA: TGCAGCGCCAGCGGGGGGGTGAAATACGAGCAGTACTTC.

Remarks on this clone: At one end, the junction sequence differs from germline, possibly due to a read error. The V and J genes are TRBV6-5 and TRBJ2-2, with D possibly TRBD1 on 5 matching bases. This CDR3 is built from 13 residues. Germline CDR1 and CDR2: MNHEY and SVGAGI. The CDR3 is CASNYQGTGELFF. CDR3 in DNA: TGTGCCAGCAATTACCAGGGAACGGGGGAGCTGTTTTTT.

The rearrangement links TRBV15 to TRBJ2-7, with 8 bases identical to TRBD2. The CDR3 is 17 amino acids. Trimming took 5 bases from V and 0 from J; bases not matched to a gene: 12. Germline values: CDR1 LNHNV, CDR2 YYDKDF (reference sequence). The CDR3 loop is CATSVSGRGRSSYEQYF. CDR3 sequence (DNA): TGTGCCACCAGCGTGTCCGGGCGCGGGAGGAGCTCCTACGAGCAGTACTTC. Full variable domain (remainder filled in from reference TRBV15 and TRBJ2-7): DAMVIQNPRYQVTQFGKPVTLSCSQTLNHNVMYWYQQKSSQAPKLLFHYYDKDFNNEADTPDNFQSRRPNTSFCFLDIRSPGLGDTAMYLCATSVSGRGRSSYEQYFGPGTRLTVT.

The CDR3 here is CASSQSGTGVFEQYF. CDR3 nucleotide sequence: TGCGCCAGCAGCCAATCCGGGACAGGGGTTTTCGAGCAGTACTTC. This chain connects TRBV4-1 to TRBJ2-7, with TRBD1 identical over 10 bases. The V gene end was trimmed by 2 bases and the J gene end by 6 bases; junction bases not matched to a gene: 7. This CDR3 is 15 amino acids long. Germline-derived CDR1 and CDR2 are MGHRA and YSYEKL.

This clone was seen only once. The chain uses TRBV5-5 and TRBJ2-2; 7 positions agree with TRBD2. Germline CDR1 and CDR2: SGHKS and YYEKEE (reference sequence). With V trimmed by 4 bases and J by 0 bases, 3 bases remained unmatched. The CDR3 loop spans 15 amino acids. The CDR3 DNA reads TGTGCCAGCAGCGGGAGGGCCTCGAACACCGGGGAGCTGTTTTTT. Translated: CASSGRASNTGELFF. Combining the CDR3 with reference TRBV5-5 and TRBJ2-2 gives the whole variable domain DAGVTQSPTHLIKTRGQQVTLRCSPISGHKSVSWYQQVLGQGPQFIFQYYEKEERGRGNFPDRFSARQFPNYSSELNVNALLLGDSALYLCASSGRASNTGELFFGEGSRLTVL.

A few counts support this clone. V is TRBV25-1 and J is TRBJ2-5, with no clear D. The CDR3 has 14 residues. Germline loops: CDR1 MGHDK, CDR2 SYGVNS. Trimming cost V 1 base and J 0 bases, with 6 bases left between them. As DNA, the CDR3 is TGTGCCAGCAGTGAATTAGAATACCAAGAGACCCAGTACTTC. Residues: CASSELEYQETQYF.

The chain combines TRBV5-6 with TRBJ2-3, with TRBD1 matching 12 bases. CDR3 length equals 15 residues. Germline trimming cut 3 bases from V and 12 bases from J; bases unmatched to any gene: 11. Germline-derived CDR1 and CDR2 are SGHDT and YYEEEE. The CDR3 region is CASSSYAGTGGNQYF. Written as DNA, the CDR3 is TGTGCCAGCAGCTCGTACGCCGGGACAGGGGGCAATCAGTATTTT.